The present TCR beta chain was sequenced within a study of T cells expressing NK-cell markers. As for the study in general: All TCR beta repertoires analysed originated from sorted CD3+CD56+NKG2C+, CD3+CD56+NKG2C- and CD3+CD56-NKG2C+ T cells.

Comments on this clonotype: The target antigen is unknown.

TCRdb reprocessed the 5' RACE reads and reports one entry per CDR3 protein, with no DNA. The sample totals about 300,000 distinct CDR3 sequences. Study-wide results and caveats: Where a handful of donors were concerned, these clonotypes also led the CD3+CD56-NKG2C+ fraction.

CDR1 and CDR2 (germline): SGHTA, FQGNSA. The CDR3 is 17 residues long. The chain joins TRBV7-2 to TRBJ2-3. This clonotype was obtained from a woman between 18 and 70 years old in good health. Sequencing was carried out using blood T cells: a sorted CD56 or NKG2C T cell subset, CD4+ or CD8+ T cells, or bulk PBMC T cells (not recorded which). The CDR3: CASSLTPLGSSTDTQYF.